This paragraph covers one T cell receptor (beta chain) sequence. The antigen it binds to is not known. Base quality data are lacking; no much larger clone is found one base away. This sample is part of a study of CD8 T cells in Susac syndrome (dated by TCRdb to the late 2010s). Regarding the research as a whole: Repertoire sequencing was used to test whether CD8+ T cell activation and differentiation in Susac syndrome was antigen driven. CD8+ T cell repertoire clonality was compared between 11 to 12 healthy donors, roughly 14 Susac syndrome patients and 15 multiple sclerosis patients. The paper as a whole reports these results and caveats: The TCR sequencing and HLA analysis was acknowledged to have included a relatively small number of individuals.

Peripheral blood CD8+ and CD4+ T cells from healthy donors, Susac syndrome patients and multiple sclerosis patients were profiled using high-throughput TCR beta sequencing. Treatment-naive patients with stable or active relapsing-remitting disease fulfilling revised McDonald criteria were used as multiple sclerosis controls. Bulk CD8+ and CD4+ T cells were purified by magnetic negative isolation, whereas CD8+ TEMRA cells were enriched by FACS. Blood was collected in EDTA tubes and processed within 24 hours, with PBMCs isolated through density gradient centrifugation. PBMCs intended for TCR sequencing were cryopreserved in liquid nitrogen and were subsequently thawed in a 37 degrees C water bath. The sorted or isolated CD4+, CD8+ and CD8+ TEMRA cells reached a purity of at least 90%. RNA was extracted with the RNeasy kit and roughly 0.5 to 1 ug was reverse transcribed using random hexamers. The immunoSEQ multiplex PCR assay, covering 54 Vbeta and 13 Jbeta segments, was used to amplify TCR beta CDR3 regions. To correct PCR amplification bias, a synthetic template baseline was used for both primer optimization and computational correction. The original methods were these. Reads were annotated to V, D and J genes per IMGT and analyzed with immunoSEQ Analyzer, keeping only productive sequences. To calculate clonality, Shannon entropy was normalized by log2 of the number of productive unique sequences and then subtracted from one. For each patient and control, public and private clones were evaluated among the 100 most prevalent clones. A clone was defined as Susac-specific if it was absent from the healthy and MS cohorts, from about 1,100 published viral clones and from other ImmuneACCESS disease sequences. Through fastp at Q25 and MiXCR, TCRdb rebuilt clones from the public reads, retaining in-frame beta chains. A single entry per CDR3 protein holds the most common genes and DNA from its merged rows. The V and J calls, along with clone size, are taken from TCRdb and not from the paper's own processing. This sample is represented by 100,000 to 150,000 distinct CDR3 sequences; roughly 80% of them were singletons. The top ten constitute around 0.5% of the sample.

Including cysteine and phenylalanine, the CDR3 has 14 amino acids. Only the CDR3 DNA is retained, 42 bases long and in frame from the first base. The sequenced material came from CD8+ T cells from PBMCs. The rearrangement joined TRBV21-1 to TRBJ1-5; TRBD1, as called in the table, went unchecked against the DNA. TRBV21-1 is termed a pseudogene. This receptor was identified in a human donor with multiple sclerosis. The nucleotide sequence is TGTGCCAGCACATCAAGGCAGGGGAGGCAGCCCCAGCATTTT. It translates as CASTSRQGRQPQHF.